The T cell receptor beta chain under discussion was sequenced for a study of blood T cell repertoires in COVID-19. The overall study: PBMCs, B-cell-depleted T cells, or T cells were the source of the cDNA or gDNA that made up the material.

The authors' processing: From reference gene primer amplification, estimates of nucleated cell counts were derived. The protocol was immunoSEQ multiplex PCR, while the TCRdb copy is restricted to in-frame clones and leaves out a portion. The V and J calls and clone size come from that table; D and trimming were worked out from the DNA. This table has some 270,000 clones, nearly 90% appearing once. This CDR3 is built from 11 residues. With 6 bases removed from V and 0 bases from J, the gap between germline ends came to 3 bases. This clone came up once. Residents of around 24 US areas, aged roughly 18 to 89 years, made up the participants. The study assigned cohorts using participant-reported clinical history.

The chain couples TRBV12-3 or TRBV12-4 to TRBJ2-7; no firm D call. The clonotype was recovered from a woman aged 60-75 years who had recovered from COVID-19. The specimen sequenced was PBMCs or T cells enriched from blood (not recorded which). DNA of the CDR3: TGTGCCAGCAGCAACTCCTACGAGCAGTACTTC. The encoded protein is CASSNSYEQYF.